The rows below give T cell receptor beta chains drawn from one sample of a study of blood T cell repertoires in COVID-19. TCRdb's table, derived via immunoSEQ multiplex PCR, lists solely in-frame clones and lacks some. The data show about 320,000 clones, with 85% seen just once and 1.5% to 2% held by the top ten. The sequenced sample consisted of PBMCs or T cells enriched from blood (not recorded which). Receptors were obtained from a woman between 25 and 40 years old who had been exposed to COVID-19. Both conserved end residues are part of each CDR3. A D gene is named only where the DNA matches it firmly. Where a row states a size, it is once, few, many or the class of an expanded clone; other rows omit it.

v_gene: TRBV28
j_gene: TRBJ1-6
d_gene: TRBD1
abundance: few
len: 16
CDR3nt: TGTGCCAGCAGTTCGCCGGGACAGGGACTTAATTCACCCCTCCACTTT
CDR3aa: CASSSPGQGLNSPLHF

v_gene: TRBV19
j_gene: TRBJ1-1
d_gene: -
abundance: -
len: 14
CDR3nt: TGTGCCAGTAGTATTGTAGGAGGGATCACTGAAGCTTTCTTT
CDR3aa: CASSIVGGITEAFF

v_gene: TRBV7-6
j_gene: TRBJ2-5
d_gene: -
abundance: -
len: 13
CDR3nt: TGTGCCAGCAGCCAGGGGGGAAGGGAGACCCAGTACTTC
CDR3aa: CASSQGGRETQYF

v_gene: TRBV9
j_gene: TRBJ1-4
d_gene: -
abundance: -
len: 14
CDR3nt: TGTGCCAGCAGCGCCGGGGGAGGCGGTGAAAAACTGTTTTTT
CDR3aa: CASSAGGGGEKLFF

v_gene: TRBV10-1
j_gene: TRBJ2-1
d_gene: TRBD2
abundance: once
len: 15
CDR3nt: TGCGCCAGCAGTGACGATAGCGGGGAGGGCGATGAGCAGTTCTTC
CDR3aa: CASSDDSGEGDEQFF

v_gene: TRBV5-8
j_gene: TRBJ1-3
d_gene: TRBD1
abundance: -
len: 16
CDR3nt: TGTGCCAGCAGCTTAACAGGGGCTAGCTCTGGAAACACCATATATTTT
CDR3aa: CASSLTGASSGNTIYF

v_gene: TRBV5-4
j_gene: TRBJ1-1
d_gene: -
abundance: few
len: 14
CDR3nt: TGTGCCAGCAGCTTGGAGGGGGATGGAACTGAAGCTTTCTTT
CDR3aa: CASSLEGDGTEAFF

v_gene: TRBV10-3
j_gene: TRBJ1-2
d_gene: TRBD1
abundance: few
len: 16
CDR3nt: TGTGCCATCAGAGGGACAGGGGGCGATCCCAACTATGGCTACACCTTC
CDR3aa: CAIRGTGGDPNYGYTF

v_gene: TRBV10-3
j_gene: TRBJ1-2
d_gene: TRBD1
abundance: -
len: 15
CDR3nt: TGTGCCATCAGTAAAGGACAGGGGGGCTCCTATGGCTACACCTTC
CDR3aa: CAISKGQGGSYGYTF

v_gene: TRBV27
j_gene: TRBJ2-7
d_gene: -
abundance: -
len: 11
CDR3nt: TGTGCCAGCAGTTCCCCCCTGGAGCAGTACTTC
CDR3aa: CASSSPLEQYF

v_gene: TRBV7-9
j_gene: TRBJ1-1
d_gene: TRBD1
abundance: -
len: 18
CDR3nt: TGTGCCAGCATCGTACGCAGAGTCATCCGGGACAGGGGGTCTGAAGCTTTCTTT
CDR3aa: CASIVRRVIRDRGSEAFF

v_gene: TRBV7-9
j_gene: TRBJ2-1
d_gene: TRBD2
abundance: -
len: 15
CDR3nt: TGTGCCAGCAGACCTACTAGCGGGAGTTGGAATGAGCAGTTCTTC
CDR3aa: CASRPTSGSWNEQFF

v_gene: TRBV9
j_gene: TRBJ2-1
d_gene: TRBD2
abundance: -
len: 15
CDR3nt: TGTGCCAGCAGCGAACCGGGACTAAACTACAATGAGCAGTTCTTC
CDR3aa: CASSEPGLNYNEQFF

v_gene: TRBV11-3
j_gene: TRBJ2-2
d_gene: -
abundance: -
len: 13
CDR3nt: TGTGCCAGCGGTCACATGAACACCGGGGAGCTGTTTTTT
CDR3aa: CASGHMNTGELFF

v_gene: TRBV19
j_gene: TRBJ1-2
d_gene: -
abundance: -
len: 15
CDR3nt: TGTGCCAGTAGTATTACACGGGGTGCTAACTATGGCTACACCTTC
CDR3aa: CASSITRGANYGYTF

v_gene: TRBV5-1
j_gene: TRBJ2-5
d_gene: TRBD1
abundance: -
len: 15
CDR3nt: TGCGCCAGCAGCTTGGCGCCAGGGGGTCAAGAGACCCAGTACTTC
CDR3aa: CASSLAPGGQETQYF

v_gene: TRBV11-2
j_gene: TRBJ1-3
d_gene: -
abundance: -
len: 15
CDR3nt: TGTGCCAGCAGCTTAAGGGGCGCGAAGGGAAACACCATATATTTT
CDR3aa: CASSLRGAKGNTIYF

v_gene: TRBV14
j_gene: TRBJ2-1
d_gene: TRBD2
abundance: -
len: 19
CDR3nt: TGTGCCAGCAGCCAAAGCGTGGGACTAGCGGGGGGGATTAACAATGAGCAGTTCTTC
CDR3aa: CASSQSVGLAGGINNEQFF

v_gene: TRBV7-2
j_gene: TRBJ2-3
d_gene: -
abundance: -
len: 18
CDR3nt: TGTGCCAGCAGCCCCGGGAGTACAGGGGTCCTTTTCACAGATACGCAGTATTTT
CDR3aa: CASSPGSTGVLFTDTQYF

v_gene: TRBV5-1
j_gene: TRBJ1-1
d_gene: TRBD1
abundance: -
len: 14
CDR3nt: TGCGCCAGCAGCCGGGACAGGGGAGGGAATGAAGCTTTCTTT
CDR3aa: CASSRDRGGNEAFF

v_gene: TRBV7-9
j_gene: TRBJ2-5
d_gene: -
abundance: once
len: 14
CDR3nt: TGTGCCAGCAGTCCGAAAGGGGTGGAAGAGACCCAGTACTTC
CDR3aa: CASSPKGVEETQYF

v_gene: TRBV7-9
j_gene: TRBJ2-1
d_gene: -
abundance: -
len: 13
CDR3nt: TGTGCCAGCAGCTTAGGACTCCGGAATGAGCAGTTCTTC
CDR3aa: CASSLGLRNEQFF

v_gene: TRBV18
j_gene: TRBJ2-7
d_gene: TRBD1
abundance: once
len: 15
CDR3nt: TGTGCCAGCTCAGAAACTGGACAGGGGGCAAGCGAGCAGTACTTC
CDR3aa: CASSETGQGASEQYF

v_gene: TRBV2
j_gene: TRBJ1-4
d_gene: TRBD1
abundance: -
len: 16
CDR3nt: TGTGCCAGCGGGGGGGACAGGCAGACAACTAATGAAAAACTGTTTTTT
CDR3aa: CASGGDRQTTNEKLFF

v_gene: TRBV9
j_gene: TRBJ2-7
d_gene: TRBD2
abundance: once
len: 15
CDR3nt: TGTGCCAGCAGCGTAGGAAGTAGCGGGAGAATCGAGCAGTACTTC
CDR3aa: CASSVGSSGRIEQYF

v_gene: TRBV4-1
j_gene: TRBJ2-7
d_gene: TRBD1
abundance: -
len: 15
CDR3nt: TGCGCCAGCAGCCGCACCGGGACAGGGTTATACGAGCAGTACTTC
CDR3aa: CASSRTGTGLYEQYF

v_gene: TRBV7-3
j_gene: TRBJ2-3
d_gene: TRBD2
abundance: -
len: 16
CDR3nt: TGTGCCAGCAGCCAAGGACTAGCGGGAGGGCTAGATACGCAGTATTTT
CDR3aa: CASSQGLAGGLDTQYF

v_gene: TRBV2
j_gene: TRBJ1-6
d_gene: -
abundance: -
len: 15
CDR3nt: TGTGCCAGCAGGAAGACGCAGGGCCATAATTCACCCCTCCACTTT
CDR3aa: CASRKTQGHNSPLHF

v_gene: TRBV28
j_gene: TRBJ1-4
d_gene: -
abundance: -
len: 12
CDR3nt: TGTGCCAGCAGTCAGGGTAATGAAAAACTGTTTTTT
CDR3aa: CASSQGNEKLFF

v_gene: TRBV18
j_gene: TRBJ1-2
d_gene: TRBD1
abundance: -
len: 16
CDR3nt: TGTGCCAGCTCACCACCCCAACAGGGGGCTTTCTATGGCTACACCTTC
CDR3aa: CASSPPQQGAFYGYTF

v_gene: TRBV5-1
j_gene: TRBJ2-3
d_gene: -
abundance: -
len: 14
CDR3nt: TGCGCCAGCAGCTTGGATCCCCACACAGATACGCAGTATTTT
CDR3aa: CASSLDPHTDTQYF

v_gene: TRBV27
j_gene: TRBJ2-3
d_gene: TRBD2
abundance: once
len: 15
CDR3nt: TGTGCCAGCAGCCTCTGGAGCGGGGGCCCAGATACGCAGTATTTT
CDR3aa: CASSLWSGGPDTQYF

v_gene: TRBV2
j_gene: TRBJ1-2
d_gene: -
abundance: -
len: 15
CDR3nt: TGTGCCAGCAGCGCGTTAGGGGGGGGAGGCTATGGCTACACCTTC
CDR3aa: CASSALGGGGYGYTF

v_gene: TRBV5-1
j_gene: TRBJ2-7
d_gene: TRBD2
abundance: -
len: 15
CDR3nt: TGCGCCAGCAGCGTCACCGGGACTAGCTTGAGCGAGCAGTACTTC
CDR3aa: CASSVTGTSLSEQYF

v_gene: TRBV7-2
j_gene: TRBJ2-5
d_gene: TRBD2
abundance: -
len: 16
CDR3nt: TGTGCCAGCAGGTTTTCCGGGACTAGCGGGGGGGAGACCCAGTACTTC
CDR3aa: CASRFSGTSGGETQYF

v_gene: TRBV9
j_gene: TRBJ2-3
d_gene: TRBD2
abundance: -
len: 19
CDR3nt: TGTGCCAGCACCCAAGGATATAGACTAGCGGGAGCCCCCACAGATACGCAGTATTTT
CDR3aa: CASTQGYRLAGAPTDTQYF

v_gene: TRBV27
j_gene: TRBJ2-7
d_gene: TRBD2
abundance: -
len: 15
CDR3nt: TGTGCCAGCAGTTTCGGGACTAGCGGGAGGGGAGAGCAGTACTTC
CDR3aa: CASSFGTSGRGEQYF

v_gene: TRBV5-1
j_gene: TRBJ1-4
d_gene: -
abundance: -
len: 14
CDR3nt: TGCGCCAGCAGCCCGGGGGGTACAAATGAAAAACTGTTTTTT
CDR3aa: CASSPGGTNEKLFF

v_gene: TRBV28
j_gene: TRBJ1-5
d_gene: -
abundance: -
len: 13
CDR3nt: TGTGCCACCTGGGACGGGGGGAATCAGCCCCAGCATTTT
CDR3aa: CATWDGGNQPQHF

v_gene: TRBV11-2
j_gene: TRBJ1-6
d_gene: -
abundance: -
len: 13
CDR3nt: TGTGCCAGCAGTAGGGAGGGAAATTCACCCCTCCACTTT
CDR3aa: CASSREGNSPLHF

v_gene: TRBV2
j_gene: TRBJ2-4
d_gene: -
abundance: -
len: 16
CDR3nt: TGTGCCAGCAGGGAATACATTACAGTAGCCAAAAACATTCAGTACTTC
CDR3aa: CASREYITVAKNIQYF

v_gene: TRBV5-1
j_gene: TRBJ2-2
d_gene: -
abundance: -
len: 15
CDR3nt: TGCGCCAGCAGCTTTCTCGGACAGAACACCGGGGAGCTGTTTTTT
CDR3aa: CASSFLGQNTGELFF

v_gene: TRBV11-2
j_gene: TRBJ2-5
d_gene: -
abundance: -
len: 16
CDR3nt: TGTGCCAGCAGCCTATCCCGGGACTCTAATTGGGAGACCCAGTACTTC
CDR3aa: CASSLSRDSNWETQYF

v_gene: TRBV19
j_gene: TRBJ1-3
d_gene: -
abundance: -
len: 15
CDR3nt: TGTGCCAGTACCACAAGGACAGCCTCTGGAAACACCATATATTTT
CDR3aa: CASTTRTASGNTIYF

v_gene: TRBV4-3
j_gene: TRBJ1-3
d_gene: TRBD1
abundance: -
len: 19
CDR3nt: TGCGCCAGCAGCCACCGCGGACAGGGACCTGAATTTCTTGGAAACACCATATATTTT
CDR3aa: CASSHRGQGPEFLGNTIYF

v_gene: TRBV9
j_gene: TRBJ1-4
d_gene: -
abundance: -
len: 14
CDR3nt: TGTGCCAGCAGCCCAGGATCCCGGGGGGAAAAACTGTTTTTT
CDR3aa: CASSPGSRGEKLFF

v_gene: TRBV2
j_gene: TRBJ2-5
d_gene: -
abundance: -
len: 13
CDR3nt: TGTGCCAGCAGTGACAGGGCCCAAGAGACCCAGTACTTC
CDR3aa: CASSDRAQETQYF

v_gene: TRBV25-1
j_gene: TRBJ1-6
d_gene: -
abundance: -
len: 14
CDR3nt: TGTGCCAGCAGTCGACAGGAGCGTAATTCACCCCTCCACTTT
CDR3aa: CASSRQERNSPLHF

v_gene: TRBV3-1/TRBV3-2
j_gene: TRBJ2-3
d_gene: -
abundance: -
len: 14
CDR3nt: TGTGCCAGCAGCCAGGGGGCTATCACAGATACGCAGTATTTT
CDR3aa: CASSQGAITDTQYF